The source of this TCR beta chain is a study of response to subunit inactivated influenza vaccine. With V trimmed by 5 bases and J by 3 bases, 5 bases remained unmatched. The CDR3 runs 14 residues. One entry per CDR3 protein, called by TCRdb with MiXCR from the RT-PCR reads. This table holds more than 500,000 distinct CDR3 sequences, 11% found once. This sample also appeared in a second study, on T cells expressing NK-cell markers. That paper notes: TCR beta cDNA was made by 5'RACE template switching with UMIs.

The sequenced sample was PBMCs from blood, obtained on the day of vaccination. V usage is TRBV12-3 or TRBV12-4 and J usage is TRBJ2-7, with TRBD1 matching 9 bases. This clonotype originated in a man aged 45-65 years who received an inactivated influenza vaccine. In DNA, the CDR3 is TGTGCCAGCAGTCCGCCGGGACAGGGCTACGAGCAGTACTTC. It translates to CASSPPGQGYEQYF.